This is a list of T cell receptor beta chains from one sample in a study of sequential checkpoint blockade in melanoma. Clones were read by immunoSEQ multiplex PCR, and TCRdb kept only the in-frame ones, dropping some. The sample includes 2,500 to 3,500 clones, roughly a quarter of them seen just once. This material consisted of tumor tissue (inferred from file names), taken from a patient given nivolumab and ipilimumab in sequence. All receptors come from a human donor with melanoma. The CDR3 runs from the conserved cysteine through the conserved F or W. Each record gives: J gene, D gene, V gene, clone size, CDR3 protein, CDR3 DNA. A D gene is named only where the DNA matches it firmly. Size values are once, few and many counts, or a class for expanded clones, and some rows have none.

>TRBJ2-1|.|TRBV1|.
CTSSFRSPRVRYNEQFF
TGCACCAGCAGCTTTCGGAGTCCCCGCGTCCGTTACAATGAGCAGTTCTTC
>TRBJ1-1|.|TRBV28|.
CASFGGENTEAFF
TGTGCCAGCTTTGGTGGAGAGAACACTGAAGCTTTCTTT
>TRBJ1-1|TRBD1|TRBV29-1|.
CSARDTGESRAFF
TGCAGCGCCAGAGATACAGGGGAGAGTCGAGCTTTCTTT
>TRBJ2-3|TRBD2|TRBV19|few
CASKEIAGASDTQYF
TGTGCCAGTAAGGAGATAGCGGGAGCGTCAGATACGCAGTATTTT
>TRBJ1-1|.|TRBV6-8|.
CASSYSLRGRAFF
TGTGCCAGCAGTTACTCGCTCAGGGGCCGGGCTTTCTTT
>TRBJ2-7|.|TRBV14|.
CASSQVLYEQYF
TGTGCCAGCAGCCAGGTACTCTACGAGCAGTACTTC
>TRBJ1-3|TRBD1|TRBV18|.
CASSGDRGGNTIYF
TGTGCCAGCTCAGGGGACAGGGGCGGAAACACCATATATTTT
>TRBJ1-5|.|TRBV19|.
CASSMPWGVSNQPQHF
TGTGCCAGTAGTATGCCCTGGGGGGTAAGCAATCAGCCCCAGCATTTT
>TRBJ2-3|.|TRBV28|few
CASSGRGDTQYF
TGTGCCAGCAGCGGGAGAGGAGATACGCAGTATTTT
>TRBJ1-1|.|TRBV6-8|few
CAITSGRRDTEAFF
TGTGCCATCACCTCGGGACGGAGAGACACTGAAGCTTTCTTT
>TRBJ1-1|TRBD1|TRBV11-3|large
CASSGQGAGTEAFF
TGTGCCAGCAGCGGACAGGGGGCTGGCACTGAAGCTTTCTTT
>TRBJ1-1|.|TRBV4-1|few
CASSPPGTEAFF
TGCGCCAGCAGCCCCCCCGGCACTGAAGCTTTCTTT
>TRBJ2-7|TRBD2|TRBV23-1|.
CASSQEGETSVGEQYF
TGCGCCAGCAGCCAAGAGGGGGAGACTAGCGTTGGCGAGCAGTACTTC
>TRBJ1-2|TRBD1|TRBV30|.
CAWRRQGEVGYTF
TGTGCCTGGAGGCGGCAGGGGGAGGTTGGCTACACCTTC
>TRBJ2-5|.|TRBV23-1|medium-sized
CASSHEGVETQYF
TGCGCCAGCAGCCATGAGGGAGTAGAGACCCAGTACTTC
>TRBJ2-3|TRBD1|TRBV11-3|.
CASSLGQGLATQYF
TGTGCCAGCAGCCTCGGACAGGGTCTGGCTACGCAGTATTTT
>TRBJ1-1|.|TRBV6-8|large
CASSVTSLTEAFF
TGTGCCAGCAGTGTTACTTCGCTAACTGAAGCTTTCTTT
>TRBJ1-2|.|TRBV28|.
CASSLDSQSYGYTF
TGTGCCAGCAGTCTGGACAGCCAATCCTATGGCTACACCTTC
>TRBJ2-2|.|TRBV5-1|few
CASSGTPSTWHGELFF
TGCGCCAGCAGTGGGACGCCCTCCACATGGCACGGGGAGCTGTTTTTT
>TRBJ2-5|TRBD2|TRBV2|.
CASSGAGGETQYF
TGTGCCAGCAGCGGAGCGGGAGGAGAGACCCAGTACTTC
>TRBJ2-7|.|TRBV10-3|.
CAISESSRSYEQYF
TGTGCCATCAGTGAGTCGTCCCGTTCCTACGAGCAGTACTTC
>TRBJ1-5|.|TRBV30|few
CAWSSQVGQPQHF
TGTGCCTGGAGTTCTCAGGTTGGCCAGCCCCAGCATTTT
>TRBJ1-1|TRBD1|TRBV28|.
CASRTGGGEAFF
TGTGCCAGCAGAACAGGGGGCGGTGAAGCTTTCTTT
>TRBJ1-1|.|TRBV18|.
CASSPQTAAPTEAFF
TGTGCCAGCTCACCACAGACGGCGGCCCCCACTGAAGCTTTCTTT
>TRBJ1-2|TRBD1|TRBV6-8|few
CASSTYQGANYGYTF
TGTGCCAGCAGTACTTACCAGGGGGCTAACTATGGCTACACCTTC
>TRBJ2-7|TRBD1|TRBV28|few
CASTRTGNSYEQYF
TGTGCCAGCACCCGGACAGGGAATTCCTACGAGCAGTACTTC
>TRBJ1-1|.|TRBV4-1|few
CASSQDPASEAFF
TGCGCCAGCAGCCAAGACCCGGCCTCGGAAGCTTTCTTT
>TRBJ2-5|.|TRBV9|.
CASSSLGGTAVGETQYF
TGTGCCAGCAGCTCCCTAGGTGGAACGGCGGTAGGGGAGACCCAGTACTTC
>TRBJ2-2|.|TRBV6-8|.
CASSYSGSGSTGELFF
TGTGCCAGCAGTTACTCCGGATCGGGGAGCACCGGGGAGCTGTTTTTT
>TRBJ2-2|.|TRBV19|.
CASSTSPANTGELFF
TGTGCCAGTAGTACTTCCCCCGCCAACACCGGGGAGCTGTTTTTT
>TRBJ1-3|TRBD1|TRBV18|.
CASSPPGQGIETGNTIYF
TGTGCCAGCTCACCGCCGGGACAGGGGATTGAAACTGGAAACACCATATATTTT
>TRBJ2-5|TRBD2|TRBV6-8|few
CASSFQTSGSSSQETQYF
TGTGCCAGCAGTTTCCAGACTAGCGGGAGTTCCTCCCAAGAGACCCAGTACTTC
>TRBJ2-7|.|TRBV28|few
CASSFIGEGSYEQYF
TGTGCCAGCAGTTTTATCGGGGAAGGCTCCTACGAGCAGTACTTC
>TRBJ2-1|.|TRBV10-3|.
CASGTLVERSAYNEQFF
TGTGCCAGCGGGACCCTTGTTGAGCGGAGCGCCTACAATGAGCAGTTCTTC
>TRBJ1-4|.|TRBV11-1|.
CASSARQVGPIREKLFF
TGTGCCAGCAGCGCCCGACAGGTTGGGCCCATACGGGAAAAACTGTTTTTT
>TRBJ2-4|TRBD1|TRBV19|.
CASSRGQGNIQYF
TGTGCCAGTAGTAGGGGACAGGGGAACATTCAGTACTTC
>TRBJ2-3|.|TRBV5-1|.
CASSSGTGDTDTQYF
TGCGCCAGCAGCTCGGGGACGGGAGACACAGATACGCAGTATTTT
>TRBJ2-7|.|TRBV5-1|.
CASSSITLFDSIMAEQYF
TGCGCCAGCAGCTCCATTACCCTATTCGACAGTATCATGGCCGAGCAGTACTTC
>TRBJ1-2|.|TRBV6-9|.
CASSFSGYRLPNYGYTF
TGTGCCAGCAGTTTTAGTGGCTACCGACTGCCCAACTATGGCTACACCTTC
>TRBJ1-6|.|TRBV19|few
CASSMGGRPNSPLHF
TGTGCCAGTAGTATGGGGGGCAGACCAAATTCACCCCTCCACTTT
>TRBJ1-2|TRBD1|TRBV5-1|.
CASSTSTGAYGYTF
TGCGCCAGCAGCACGTCTACAGGGGCCTATGGCTACACCTTC
>TRBJ2-7|.|TRBV7-1|.
CASSYGTAGEQYF
TGTGCCAGCAGCTACGGGACCGCCGGGGAGCAGTACTTC
>TRBJ2-7|.|TRBV18|.
CASSPGQDRYEQYF
TGTGCCAGCTCACCAGGTCAGGATCGCTACGAGCAGTACTTC
>TRBJ2-4|TRBD1|TRBV19|.
CASTALDRVRNIQYF
TGTGCCAGTACCGCACTGGACAGGGTGAGAAACATTCAGTACTTC
>TRBJ1-4|TRBD1|TRBV28|.
CASRGQGRNEKLFF
TGTGCCAGCAGGGGACAGGGGAGGAATGAAAAACTGTTTTTT
>TRBJ2-2|TRBD1|TRBV11-3|.
CASSATGGFGELFF
TGTGCCAGCAGCGCAACAGGGGGCTTTGGGGAGCTGTTTTTT
>TRBJ2-1|.|TRBV9|medium-sized
CASSADSSDQQFF
TGTGCCAGCAGCGCAGACTCTAGCGATCAGCAGTTCTTC
>TRBJ1-5|TRBD1|TRBV19|.
CASLRGGSSNQPQHF
TGTGCCAGTCTCAGGGGGGGGTCGAGCAATCAGCCCCAGCATTTT
>TRBJ2-3|.|TRBV5-1|few
CASSQDRLTDTQYF
TGCGCCAGCAGCCAAGATCGGTTGACAGATACGCAGTATTTT
>TRBJ2-3|.|TRBV11-3|few
CASSLVGGGGDTQYF
TGTGCCAGCAGCCTGGTTGGGGGGGGCGGAGATACGCAGTATTTT
>TRBJ1-1|.|TRBV19|few
CASSREGFTEAFF
TGTGCCAGTAGTAGGGAGGGGTTCACTGAAGCTTTCTTT
>TRBJ1-5|.|TRBV18|.
CASSPDEALGPQHF
TGTGCCAGCTCACCGGATGAAGCCCTGGGACCCCAGCATTTT
>TRBJ1-2|.|TRBV29-1|.
CSVGGGDRYGYTF
TGCAGCGTGGGAGGGGGGGATCGCTATGGCTACACCTTC